One and the same sample provided the 29 T cell receptor beta chains below, sequenced in a study of T cells in Graves' hyperthyroidism and ophthalmopathy. TCR beta CDR3 regions were amplified from RNA. The study used the HTBI primer set for a first-round RT-PCR of the TCR CDR3. One entry per CDR3 protein, called by TCRdb with MiXCR from the multiplex PCR reads. The repertoire has roughly 300,000 distinct CDR3 sequences, about 15% of them found once; the top ten carry 20% to 25%. The sample was blood. The origin of the receptors is a woman in her 30s with Graves' hyperthyroidism.

This clonotype has a count of ten or more. The gene calls are TRBV28 and TRBJ2-3, with a possible D match to TRBD2 (6 bases). Germline assignment: CDR1 MDHEN and CDR2 SYDVKM. The ends were cut back, 3 bases at V and 1 base at J, with 20 bases in the middle. This CDR3 comprises 18 residues. The CDR3 DNA follows: TGTGCCAGCAGTTTCAGCGGGTGGGGTTTGTCGGGCACAGATACGCAGTATTTT. It codes for CASSFSGWGLSGTDTQYF.

This clonotype was seen more than once but under ten times. V usage is TRBV28 and J usage is TRBJ1-5; D ambiguous. V was trimmed by 2 bases and J by 5 bases, leaving 10 bases between them. The CDR3 totals 14 residues. CDR1 is MDHEN and CDR2 is SYDVKM in the germline V gene. The CDR3 DNA is TGTGCCAGCAGTTTAGGAAATGGATATCAGCCCCAGCATTTT. Amino acid sequence: CASSLGNGYQPQHF.

In this sample, this clonotype turned up many times. The J gene is TRBJ2-1, the V gene TRBV6-2 or TRBV6-3; no reliable D call. The germline V gene encodes CDR1 MNHEY and CDR2 SVGEGT. The ends were cut back, 10 bases at V and 1 base at J, with 11 bases in the middle. The CDR3 is 13 amino acids. The CDR3 here is CATLDRSYNEQFF. DNA of the CDR3: TGTGCCACCTTGGACCGATCCTACAATGAGCAGTTCTTC.

This clonotype came up a few times. The chain combines TRBV10-3 with TRBJ1-5; D is unclear. Per germline, CDR1 ENHRY and CDR2 SYGVKD. Trimming cost V 0 bases and J 7 bases, with 7 bases left between them. The CDR3 has 13 residues. The CDR3 here is CAISESEQQPQHF. The CDR3 region has the DNA TGTGCCATCAGTGAGTCGGAACAGCAGCCCCAGCATTTT.

The CDR3 DNA follows: TGTGCCACCAGCAGAGATCCCCTGTTCCGCTCTGGAAACACCATATATTTT. This sequence encodes CATSRDPLFRSGNTIYF. The chain recombines TRBV15 with TRBJ1-3, with D uncertain. Germline loops: CDR1 LNHNV, CDR2 YYDKDF (reference sequence). The CDR3 spans 17 residues. V shed 0 bases and J shed 0 bases, with 12 bases lying between them.

This sequence joins TRBV9 and TRBJ2-1; the D gene is possibly TRBD1 (5 bases). V shed 2 bases and J shed 6 bases, with 6 bases lying between them. The CDR3 is 12 residues long. In germline, CDR1 is SGDLS, CDR2 YYNGEE. CDR3 residues: CASSVDSNEQFF. CDR3 DNA: TGTGCCAGCAGCGTCGACAGCAATGAGCAGTTCTTC. Supplemented by reference TRBV9 and TRBJ2-1, the full variable domain reads DSGVTQTPKHLITATGQRVTLRCSPRSGDLSVYWYQQSLDQGLQFLIQYYNGEERAKGNILERFSAQQFPDLHSELNLSSLELGDSALYFCASSVDSNEQFFGPGTRLTVL.

As to this clonotype: An end of the junction differs from the germline gene, which may be a read error. V usage is TRBV10-3 and J usage is TRBJ2-2; D not certain. The CDR3 sequence is 14 residues long. Per germline, CDR1 ENHRY and CDR2 SYGVKD. DNA for the CDR3: TGTGCCATCGGTTTCCAGGAGAACGCCGGGGAGCTGTTTTTT. Translation gives CAIGFQENAGELFF.

The chain links TRBV6-1 to TRBJ2-7; no reliable D call. The germline CDR1 and CDR2 sequences are MNHNS and SASEGT. This CDR3 contains 12 residues. The germline V and J ends were trimmed by 1 base and 7 bases, with 8 bases remaining between them. The CDR3 nucleotides are TGTGCCAGCAGTGAAGTAGCTGGGGAGCAGTACTTC. Amino acids: CASSEVAGEQYF.

The V gene is TRBV6-2 or TRBV6-3, the J gene TRBJ2-1, with TRBD2 matching over 7 bases. This CDR3 comprises 12 residues. The junction had 3 bases not matched to a gene; V was cut back by 5 bases and J by 8 bases. From germline, CDR1 is MNHEY and CDR2 SVGEGT. The DNA of the CDR3 is TGTGCCAGCAGTCATGGGAGGGATGAGCAGTTCTTC. This codes for CASSHGRDEQFF.

A note on this clonotype: One end of the junction does not line up with germline, which may come from a read error. The genes are TRBV7-9 and TRBJ1-1, with D tentatively TRBD1 (5 bases). The CDR3 has 17 residues. Germline V CDR1 and CDR2: SEHNR, FQNEAQ (reference sequence). The CDR3 sequence is CASSPYGGGSMNTEASF. CDR3 nucleotides: TGTGCCAGCAGCCCGTACGGCGGGGGGAGCATGAACACTGAAGCTTCCTTT. The variable domain in full, completed from reference TRBV7-9 and TRBJ1-1, reads DTGVSQNPRHKITKRGQNVTFRCDPISEHNRLYWYRQTLGQGPEFLTYFQNEAQLEKSRLLSDRFSAERPKGSFSTLEIQRTEQGDSAMYLCASSPYGGGSMNTEASFGQGTRLTVV.

This clonotype was detected only a few times. The chain joins TRBV19 to TRBJ1-1; no clear D. The CDR3 has 13 amino acids. Between the trimmed V and J ends, which lost 10 bases and 1 base, there was a span of 13 bases. Per germline, CDR1 LNHDA and CDR2 SQIVND (reference sequence). CDR3 coding DNA: TGTGCCACCACACCGCGGGGGAACACTGAAGCTTTCTTT. Its translation: CATTPRGNTEAFF.

This clonotype showed up just a few times. V usage is TRBV7-2 and J usage is TRBJ1-1; TRBD1 might be the D (5 bases). Deletions cut 7 bases from V and 1 base from J, with 10 bases between. The CDR3 has 13 residues. Per the germline V gene, CDR1 is SGHTA and CDR2 is FQGNSA. The CDR3 nucleotides are TGTGCCAGCACGACAGAGAGGAACACTGAAGCTTTCTTT. Residues: CASTTERNTEAFF.

This clonotype was picked up many times. The chain uses TRBV28 and TRBJ2-7, with 7 bases that match TRBD2. Trimming at V came to 5 bases and at J to 2 bases, leaving 9 bases not matched to a gene. The germline V gene encodes CDR1 MDHEN and CDR2 SYDVKM. CDR3 size: 15 residues. The CDR3 DNA sequence: TGTGCCAGCAGTACCGCCGGTGCGGGAGCCTACGAGCAGTACTTC. It codes for CASSTAGAGAYEQYF. Based on the CDR3 plus reference TRBV28 and TRBJ2-7, the full variable domain is DVKVTQSSRYLVKRTGEKVFLECVQDMDHENMFWYRQDPGLGLRLIYFSYDVKMKEKGDIPEGYSVSREKKERFSLILESASTNQTSMYLCASSTAGAGAYEQYFGPGTRLTVT.

This clonotype showed up just a few times. The J gene is TRBJ2-6, the V gene TRBV29-1; 11 positions agree with TRBD1. CDR3 length equals 22 residues. The V segment lost 5 bases and the J segment 3 bases; nucleotides outside the gene matches: 24. Per germline, CDR1 SQVTM and CDR2 ANQGSEA. The CDR3 coding sequence is TGCAGCGTTATAAGGTTGTGGACCCCGGACAGGGGGCTATTCGGTGGGGCCAACGTCCTGACTTTC. Its translation: CSVIRLWTPDRGLFGGANVLTF.

The CDR3: CSARQYGGRMNNEQFF. The CDR3 bases are TGCAGTGCTAGACAATACGGCGGGAGGATGAACAATGAGCAGTTCTTC. The chain recombines TRBV20-1 with TRBJ2-1, with 8 nucleotides matching TRBD2. The CDR3 spans 16 residues. J lost 5 bases, V lost 2 bases, and 11 bases had no gene match. Germline V gives CDR1 DFQATT, CDR2 SNEGSKA (reference sequence).

This clonotype was seen repeatedly, ten times or more. V gene TRBV10-3 combines with J gene TRBJ1-2; D ambiguous. The length of the CDR3 is 12 residues. V gave up 10 bases and J gave up 0 bases, with 9 bases separating them. Germline V CDR1 and CDR2: ENHRY, SYGVKD. CDR3 residues: CASQDANYGYTF. CDR3 coding DNA: TGTGCCAGCCAGGACGCTAACTATGGCTACACCTTC.

CDR3 DNA: TGCAGTGCTAAAGGGACTGGGGGTACGCAGTATTTT. This translates into CSAKGTGGTQYF. The rearrangement links TRBV20-1 to TRBJ2-3, with D possibly matching TRBD2 (6 bases). Germline assignment: CDR1 DFQATT and CDR2 SNEGSKA (reference sequence). The V end lost 4 bases, the J end lost 8 bases, and 13 bases lay between the germline ends. The length of the CDR3 is 12 residues.

This chain joins TRBV7-9 and TRBJ2-7; the D is unclear. CDR3 length: 14 amino acids. With 2 bases removed from V and 2 bases from J, the gap between germline ends came to 10 bases. In germline, CDR1 is SEHNR, CDR2 FQNEAQ (reference sequence). Here the CDR3 reads CASSLISAAYEQYF. CDR3 coding DNA: TGTGCCAGCAGCTTAATATCCGCTGCCTACGAGCAGTACTTC.

This clonotype was counted ten times or more. CDR3 DNA: TGTGCCACCAGTGATGCGGACAGCCAAGAGACCCAGTACTTC. Translated, it gives CATSDADSQETQYF. This chain connects TRBV24-1 to TRBJ2-5; a weak D match, TRBD1 (6 bases). V lost 3 bases and J 1 base, leaving 8 bases between the germline ends. The CDR3 loop spans 14 amino acids. The germline gives CDR1 KGHDR, CDR2 SFDVKD.

J is TRBJ1-2 and V is TRBV4-1, with D possibly being TRBD1 (6 bases). Per germline, CDR1 MGHRA and CDR2 YSYEKL. The V end was cut by 2 bases, the J end by 4 bases, with 20 bases between. The CDR3 runs 17 residues. For the CDR3, the DNA is TGCGCCAGCAGCCAACGGGGGTTGCAGGGGAAGGGCTATGGCTACACCTTC. It is translated as CASSQRGLQGKGYGYTF.

This clonotype was seen a single time. The conserved phenylalanine or tryptophan normally closing the CDR3 is absent here, so this likely arose from a read error. V usage is TRBV11-3 and J usage is TRBJ1-1; D unresolved. The CDR3 is 13 residues long. The V gene's germline CDR1 is SGHNT and CDR2 YENEEA. V was trimmed by 1 base and J by 1 base, leaving 4 bases between them. CDR3 sequence: CASSLATNTEAFS. The CDR3 nucleotides are TGTGCCAGCAGCTTAGCCACGAACACTGAAGCTTTCTCT.

This clonotype showed up just a few times. The V gene is TRBV9, the J gene TRBJ2-7, with D unclear. V was clipped by 4 bases and J by 2 bases, with 19 bases between them. The CDR3 is 16 residues long. CDR1 and CDR2 from the germline V gene are SGDLS and YYNGEE. The CDR3, as DNA: TGTGCCAGCAGCCCCCACAGTTCGAGTAGCCCCTACGAGCAGTACTTC. Translated, it gives CASSPHSSSSPYEQYF.

This clonotype occurred many times. A junction end diverges from the germline sequence, so it may reflect a read error. The V gene is TRBV9, the J gene TRBJ1-2; D may be TRBD1 (5 bases). The CDR3 totals 13 residues. Germline CDR1 reads SGDLS; CDR2 reads YYNGEE. DNA of the CDR3: TGTGCCAGCAGTGTAGCCGGGGGGGATGGCTACACCTTC. Amino acids: CASSVAGGDGYTF. The variable domain in full, with the rest retrieved from reference TRBV9 and TRBJ1-2, is DSGVTQTPKHLITATGQRVTLRCSPRSGDLSVYWYQQSLDQGLQFLIQYYNGEERAKGNILERFSAQQFPDLHSELNLSSLELGDSALYFCASSVAGGDGYTFGSGTRLTVV.

The chain combines TRBV20-1 with TRBJ2-7, with a tentative D call TRBD2 (6 bases). With 3 bases removed from V and 5 bases from J, the gap between germline ends came to 8 bases. Germline V gene sequence: CDR1 DFQATT, CDR2 SNEGSKA (reference sequence). CDR3 length: 11 residues. This CDR3 reads CSARTGDEQYF. CDR3 DNA sequence: TGCAGTGCTAGGACGGGGGACGAGCAGTACTTC.

The chain is built from TRBV7-3 and TRBJ2-1, with D hard to call. The CDR3 contains 14 residues. V gave up 1 base and J gave up 6 bases, with 10 bases separating them. Germline values: CDR1 SGHTA, CDR2 FQGTGA. The CDR3 DNA reads as TGTGCCAGCAGCTTAATCGTGGGTCTCAATGAGCAGTTCTTC. This codes for CASSLIVGLNEQFF. Together with reference TRBV7-3 and TRBJ2-1, the CDR3 gives the full variable domain: GAGVSQTPSNKVTEKGKYVELRCDPISGHTALYWYRQSLGQGPEFLIYFQGTGAADDSGLPNDRFFAVRPEGSVSTLKIQRTERGDSAVYLCASSLIVGLNEQFFGPGTRLTVL.

There are a few counts of this clonotype. The chain is built from TRBV28 and TRBJ2-7, with 10 bases fitting TRBD2. The V segment lost 2 bases and the J segment 4 bases; nucleotides outside the gene matches: 8. Germline V lookup: CDR1 MDHEN, CDR2 SYDVKM. The CDR3 is 16 residues long. The CDR3 is CASSLGPGLAVYEQYF. CDR3 DNA sequence: TGTGCCAGCAGTTTAGGTCCCGGACTAGCGGTTTACGAGCAGTACTTC.

In this sample, this clonotype turned up many times. The chain joins TRBV6-1 to TRBJ1-5; TRBD1 is a possible D gene (5 bases). V shed 5 bases and J shed 3 bases, with 14 bases lying between them. The CDR3 consists of 15 residues. Looked up from germline, CDR1 is MNHNS and CDR2 is SASEGT. The CDR3 DNA reads TGTGCCAGCAGTAGCCGGGACGGGGCCAATCAGCCCCAGCATTTT. Translation: CASSSRDGANQPQHF.

The genes are TRBV9 and TRBJ2-5; TRBD2 matches 11 bases. V lost 4 bases, J lost 2 bases, and 4 bases stayed unmatched. This CDR3 is 15 amino acids long. Germline lookup yields CDR1 SGDLS and CDR2 YYNGEE. Here the CDR3 DNA reads TGTGCCAGCAGCAAGGGACTAGCGGAGCAAGAGACCCAGTACTTC. Translation: CASSKGLAEQETQYF.

The rearrangement joins TRBV6-2 or TRBV6-3 to TRBJ2-1; 9 nucleotides match TRBD2. Germline values: CDR1 MNHEY, CDR2 SVGEGT. There are 16 residues in the CDR3. V trimming: 7 bases; J trimming: 6 bases; junction bases outside the gene matches: 13. This CDR3 is CASMGRAIAGVNEQFF. DNA for the CDR3: TGTGCCAGCATGGGCAGGGCCATAGCGGGAGTCAATGAGCAGTTCTTC.